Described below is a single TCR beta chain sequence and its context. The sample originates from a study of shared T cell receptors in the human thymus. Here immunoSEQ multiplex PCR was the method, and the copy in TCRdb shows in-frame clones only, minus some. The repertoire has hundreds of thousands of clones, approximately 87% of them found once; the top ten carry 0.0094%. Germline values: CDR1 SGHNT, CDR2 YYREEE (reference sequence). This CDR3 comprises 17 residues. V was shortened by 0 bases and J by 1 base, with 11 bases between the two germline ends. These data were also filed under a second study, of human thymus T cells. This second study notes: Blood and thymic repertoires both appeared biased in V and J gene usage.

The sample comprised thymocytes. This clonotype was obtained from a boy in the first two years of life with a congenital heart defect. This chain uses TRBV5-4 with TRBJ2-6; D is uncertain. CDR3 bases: TGTGCCAGCAGCTTGGTTTTGGCAGGATCTGGGGCCAACGTCCTGACTTTC. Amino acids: CASSLVLAGSGANVLTF.